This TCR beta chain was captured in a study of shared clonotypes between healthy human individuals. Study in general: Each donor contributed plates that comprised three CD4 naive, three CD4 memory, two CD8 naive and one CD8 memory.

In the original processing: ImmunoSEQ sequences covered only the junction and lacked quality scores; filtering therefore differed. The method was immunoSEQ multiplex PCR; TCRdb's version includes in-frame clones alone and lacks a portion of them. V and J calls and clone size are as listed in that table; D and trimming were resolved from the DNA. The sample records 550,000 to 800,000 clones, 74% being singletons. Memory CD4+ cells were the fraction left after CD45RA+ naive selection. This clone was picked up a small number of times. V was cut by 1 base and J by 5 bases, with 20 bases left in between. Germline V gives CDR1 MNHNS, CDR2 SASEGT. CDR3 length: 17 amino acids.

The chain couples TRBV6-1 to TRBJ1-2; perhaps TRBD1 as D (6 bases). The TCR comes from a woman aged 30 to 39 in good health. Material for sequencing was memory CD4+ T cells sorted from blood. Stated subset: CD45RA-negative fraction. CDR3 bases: TGTGCCAGCAGTGAAGTTATCGATGGACAGAGAAAGTATGGCTACACCTTC. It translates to CASSEVIDGQRKYGYTF.